This T cell receptor beta chain was captured by sequencing in a study of cytomegalovirus exposure and HLA in healthy donors (dated by TCRdb to between 2016 and 2019). With respect to the entire study: The 666 repertoires of the first cohort and the roughly 120 validation repertoires were produced on the same platform, according to a later analysis. The study aimed to test whether cataloging public T cell receptors could reveal signatures of past pathogen exposure. A separate validation cohort of more than 100 different subjects was used in addition to the roughly 670-subject first cohort. High-throughput TCR immunosequencing, statistical association of individual TCRs with disease status, and machine learning were combined to predict cytomegalovirus infection status. Results and caveats for the whole study, not just this receptor: Of the cluster scores, approximately 95% were above 0 in a later analysis, which found that TCRs clustered in the first cohort also tended to co-occur in the 120 validation repertoires. In both the original and validation cohorts, the classifier was reported to diagnose cytomegalovirus status with high specificity and sensitivity. It was suggested by the authors that the approach could potentially be generalized to other disease states and immunological phenotypes. The study gave a list of under 200 TCR beta chains associated with cytomegalovirus. All 120 or so repertoires were used to score co-occurrence in the validation cohort in a later analysis, because that analysis had no HLA typing for the cohort. Most TCR sequences were seen in very few donors, while some public TCRs were found in many individuals. A few of the identified cytomegalovirus-associated TCR beta chains were confirmed in vitro to be specific for cytomegalovirus antigens.

Donors formed part of the validation cohort, which comprised 120 subjects and was distinct from the first cohort of 690 or so subjects. Concerning this clone: The antigen it recognizes is unknown. There are no base qualities to consult, and no much larger clone falls within one base.

Library construction relied on the immunoSEQ multiplex PCR assay. Per the original workflow: To diagnose cytomegalovirus status from the catalog of TCR beta chain sequences, a statistical classification framework was built. Drawn from immuneACCESS, this table holds only the in-frame rearrangements with V and J called that TCRdb kept. Clones are partly lost; checked studies trace under half to an unresolved V gene and leave the rest unexplained. D and trimming were read from the DNA, whereas the V and J calls and clone size are those reported in that table. The sample table contains roughly 68,000 clones; only one count was recorded for 96% of them. The top ten clonotypes cover more than 4% of the sample. In the germline V gene, CDR1 corresponds to SGHDT and CDR2 to YYEEEE. The CDR3 runs 16 residues from the cysteine to the phenylalanine. This entry keeps only the CDR3 DNA: 48 bases, framed from base 1. Relative to germline, V is missing 4 bases and J is missing 1 base, with 8 bases of the junction outside any gene match.

The receptor's source is a woman aged 18 to 35 in good health and CMV-seropositive. The chain couples TRBV5-6 to TRBJ2-7; the junction holds 10 bases that match TRBD1. The sequenced material came from PBMCs. Here is the DNA: TGTGCCAGCAGCCAAAGGGACAGGGGTTTTTCCTACGAGCAGTACTTC. The translation is CASSQRDRGFSYEQYF.